These T cell receptor beta chains were read from a single sample in a study of beta chain features in type 1 diabetes. Libraries were prepared by immunoSEQ multiplex PCR; TCRdb keeps only in-frame clonotypes and omits some of them. The sample lists some 900,000 clones, roughly a sixth seen once, with 0.02% to 0.025% in the top ten. The specimen sequenced was naive CD4+ T cells from blood. These receptors all stem from a woman aged 18-29 years in good health. Both conserved end residues are part of each CDR3. Each record gives: J gene, V gene, CDR3 length, clone size, D gene, CDR3 protein, CDR3 DNA. A D gene is named only where the DNA matches it firmly. Some rows have no size entry. The others give once, few or many, or a class for an expanded clone.

>TRBJ2-7|TRBV29-1|11|few|-
CSGGQAYEQYF
TGCAGCGGAGGGCAGGCCTACGAGCAGTACTTC
>TRBJ1-2|TRBV19|15|-|-
CASSIWGQPYYGYTF
TGTGCCAGTAGTATTTGGGGGCAGCCGTACTATGGCTACACCTTC
>TRBJ1-2|TRBV19|14|-|-
CASRPGPANYGYTF
TGTGCCAGTCGACCGGGACCCGCTAACTATGGCTACACCTTC
>TRBJ2-3|TRBV7-2|17|-|TRBD2
CASSSGLAAPFTDTQYF
TGTGCCAGCAGCTCGGGACTAGCGGCACCATTCACAGATACGCAGTATTTT
>TRBJ2-4|TRBV21-1|15|-|-
CASSKATVAKNIQYF
TGTGCCAGCAGCAAAGCGACAGTAGCCAAAAACATTCAGTACTTC
>TRBJ2-5|TRBV7-2|15|few|TRBD2
CASSLVTSGRETQYF
TGTGCCAGCAGCTTAGTGACTAGCGGTAGGGAGACCCAGTACTTC
>TRBJ2-3|TRBV27|18|few|-
CASSFLLEGIARTDTQYF
TGTGCCAGCAGCTTTTTACTAGAGGGCATCGCTCGCACAGATACGCAGTATTTT
>TRBJ1-1|TRBV19|12|-|-
CASSIRRSEAFF
TGTGCCAGTAGTATCCGGAGATCTGAAGCTTTCTTT
>TRBJ2-7|TRBV7-9|14|few|TRBD1
CASSRTGSSYEQYF
TGTGCCAGCAGTCGGACAGGGAGCTCCTACGAGCAGTACTTC
>TRBJ2-7|TRBV27|15|-|-
CASRQNRRGSYEQYF
TGTGCCAGCAGACAGAATCGACGGGGTTCCTACGAGCAGTACTTC
>TRBJ1-5|TRBV19|14|-|TRBD1
CASSLTGGNQPQHF
TGTGCCAGTAGCTTGACAGGGGGCAATCAGCCCCAGCATTTT
>TRBJ1-1|TRBV6-5|11|few|-
CASRQNTEAFF
TGTGCCAGCAGACAAAACACTGAAGCTTTCTTT
>TRBJ2-1|TRBV6-1|15|few|TRBD1
CASSGTGGAYNEQFF
TGTGCCAGCAGCGGGACAGGGGGAGCCTACAATGAGCAGTTCTTC
>TRBJ1-1|TRBV11-2|12|few|-
CASSLILNEAFF
TGTGCCAGCAGCTTAATCCTCAATGAAGCTTTCTTT
>TRBJ1-2|TRBV4-2|13|once|-
CASSQEGNYGYTF
TGTGCCAGCAGCCAAGAGGGGAACTATGGCTACACCTTC
>TRBJ1-2|TRBV18|16|-|TRBD1
CASSPGTGLSNYGYTF
TGTGCCAGCTCACCCGGGACAGGGTTATCTAACTATGGCTACACCTTC
>TRBJ2-3|TRBV11-2|13|-|TRBD2
CASRLAGEDTQYF
TGTGCCAGCAGATTAGCGGGAGAAGATACGCAGTATTTT
>TRBJ2-5|TRBV28|12|few|-
CASSDEVGTQYF
TGTGCCAGCAGCGACGAAGTGGGGACCCAGTACTTC